This T cell receptor (beta chain) was identified in a study of blood T cell repertoires in COVID-19. Looking at the study overall: The samples span acute and convalescent COVID-19 from the United States, Italy and Spain.

In the study's own analysis: Amplification with reference gene primers provided the estimates of nucleated cell counts. TCRdb's table, derived via immunoSEQ multiplex PCR, lists solely in-frame clones and lacks some. The DNA was the basis for D and trimming; V, J and clone size are from that table. The sample has approximately 37,000 clones; approximately 92% are singletons. In germline, CDR1 is SGHRS, CDR2 YFSETQ. This CDR3 has 13 residues. The junction had 3 bases not matched to a gene; V was cut back by 4 bases and J by 5 bases. The receptor's source is a woman older than 75 with acute or convalescent COVID-19. Material: peripheral blood. V and J are TRBV5-1 and TRBJ2-3; 8 bases match TRBD1. CDR3 coding DNA: TGCGCCAGCAGCGAAGGGACAGGAGATACGCAGTATTTT. Its translation is CASSEGTGDTQYF. Together with reference TRBV5-1 and TRBJ2-3, the CDR3 gives the full variable domain: KAGVTQTPRYLIKTRGQQVTLSCSPISGHRSVSWYQQTPGQGLQFLFEYFSETQRNKGNFPGRFSGRQFSNSRSEMNVSTLELGDSALYLCASSEGTGDTQYFGPGTRLTVL.